Sequencing of this T cell receptor beta chain was carried out in a study of technical replicates of blood from four donors. TCRdb's table, derived via immunoSEQ multiplex PCR, lists solely in-frame clones and lacks some. The data show more than 90,000 clones, under 97% seen once. This CDR3 has 14 residues. CDR1 is MGHRA and CDR2 is YSYEKL in the germline V gene. The germline V and J ends were trimmed by 0 bases and 5 bases, with 11 bases remaining between them. The TCR originated in a human donor in good health. The sequencing sample was made of T cells isolated from PBMCs. The V call is TRBV4-1, the J call TRBJ2-7; a weak D match, TRBD1 (6 bases). The CDR3 region has the DNA TGCGCCAGCAGCCAAGATCCAGGGGACGACGAGCAGTACTTC. This sequence encodes CASSQDPGDDEQYF.